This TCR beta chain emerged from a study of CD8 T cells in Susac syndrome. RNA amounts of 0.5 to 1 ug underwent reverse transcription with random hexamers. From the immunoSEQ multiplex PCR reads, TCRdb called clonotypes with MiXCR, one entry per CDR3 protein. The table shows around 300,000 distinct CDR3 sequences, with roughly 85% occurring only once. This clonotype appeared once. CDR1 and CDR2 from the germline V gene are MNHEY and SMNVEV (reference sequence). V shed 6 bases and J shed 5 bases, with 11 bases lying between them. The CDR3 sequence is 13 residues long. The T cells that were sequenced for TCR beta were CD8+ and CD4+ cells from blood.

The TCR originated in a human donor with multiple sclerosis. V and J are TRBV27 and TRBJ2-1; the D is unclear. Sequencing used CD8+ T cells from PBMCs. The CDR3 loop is CASSPPVDNEQFF. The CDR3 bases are TGTGCCAGCAGCCCCCCGGTGGACAATGAGCAGTTCTTC.